This TCR beta chain emerged from a study of shared clonotypes between healthy human individuals. The authors distributed each subset's genomic DNA evenly over several immunoSEQ plates. The table came from immunoSEQ multiplex PCR; TCRdb's copy has only in-frame clones and leaves some out. The table lists over a million clones, more than 75% of them singletons. To note about this clone: Possible read error: a much larger clone is one base away.

From germline, CDR1 is SGHTA and CDR2 FQGNSA. Trimming pared 5 bases from V and 3 bases from J, leaving 4 bases between. The CDR3 contains 12 residues. This sequence was found in a man aged 18 to 29 in good health. Some clones in this sample may be carry-over from other donors' samples. The chain has TRBV7-2 and TRBJ2-2; D gene unclear. Sequencing was carried out using memory CD4+ T cells from PBMCs. As for subset: CD45RA-negative fraction. CDR3 nucleotides: TGTGCCAGCAGCCGAGACACCGGGGAGCTGTTTTTT. It specifies CASSRDTGELFF.